This paragraph covers one TCR beta chain sequence. Repertoires were generated with immunoSEQ multiplex PCR, while TCRdb's copy carries only in-frame clones and drops some. The sample has 250,000 to 300,000 clones, 88% seen once. Trimming shortened V by 5 bases and J by 3 bases, and 9 bases separated the two germline ends. Germline V CDR1 and CDR2: SGHVS, FQNEAQ. The CDR3 has 13 amino acids. This record comes from a study of blood T cell repertoires in COVID-19. Study overall: The cDNA or gDNA used as material had been derived from T cells, B-cell-depleted T cells, or PBMCs.

The chain employs TRBV7-8 and TRBJ2-3, with D possibly TRBD2 on 6 matching bases. The origin of this receptor is a middle-aged woman who had recovered from COVID-19. Material for sequencing was peripheral blood. CDR3 nucleotides: TGTGCCAGCAGCATTGGGGGGACAGATACGCAGTATTTT. This encodes CASSIGGTDTQYF. The full variable domain, its missing parts supplied by reference TRBV7-8 and TRBJ2-3, is GAGVSQSPRYKVAKRGQDVALRCDPISGHVSLFWYQQALGQGPEFLTYFQNEAQLDKSGLPSDRFFAERPEGSVSTLKIQRTQQEDSAVYLCASSIGGTDTQYFGPGTRLTVL.